Sequencing of this TCR beta chain was carried out in a study of T-cell memory formation after mild COVID-19. Study context: The two donors had largely donor-specific TCR clusters.

Each CDR3 protein is one row after TCRdb ran MiXCR on the 5' RACE reads. The sample records 530,000 or so distinct CDR3 sequences, approximately 15% being singletons. Study-wide points: For second-wave clones that peaked at day 37, SARS-CoV-2 specificity went unverified. Some clones that responded turned up in pre-infection memory, which suggests that cross-reactive memory joined in. CM and EM subsets held most contracting CD4+ clones; EMRA held CD8+ ones.

The length of the CDR3 is 15 residues. Germline V lookup: CDR1 LNHDA, CDR2 SQIVND (reference sequence). As regards this clonotype: Its cognate antigen is unknown. The junction differs from germline at one of its ends, possibly a read error.

The TCR originated in an adult woman who had mild COVID-19 (a few samples of this study predate the infection). Cell type and time point are not known. The V and J genes are TRBV19 and TRBJ1-1, with a tentative D call TRBD1 (5 bases). Sequencing was carried out using PBMCs or a T cell subset sorted from them (not recorded which). Here the CDR3 reads CASSEDVGLNTEALF. CDR3 in DNA: TGTGCCAGTAGTGAGGACGTGGGACTGAACACTGAAGCTTTATTT.